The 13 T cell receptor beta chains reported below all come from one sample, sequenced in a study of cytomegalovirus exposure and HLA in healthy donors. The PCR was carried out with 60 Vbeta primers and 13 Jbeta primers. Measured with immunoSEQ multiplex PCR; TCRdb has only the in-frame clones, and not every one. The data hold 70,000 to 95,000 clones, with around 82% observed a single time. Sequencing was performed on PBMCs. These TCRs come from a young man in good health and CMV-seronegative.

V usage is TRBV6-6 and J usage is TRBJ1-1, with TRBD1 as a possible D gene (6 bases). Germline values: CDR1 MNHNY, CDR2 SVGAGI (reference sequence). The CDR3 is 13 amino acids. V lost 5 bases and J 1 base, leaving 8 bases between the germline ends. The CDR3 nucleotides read TGTGCCAGCAGTACAGGGTGGAACACTGAAGCTTTCTTT. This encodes CASSTGWNTEAFF.

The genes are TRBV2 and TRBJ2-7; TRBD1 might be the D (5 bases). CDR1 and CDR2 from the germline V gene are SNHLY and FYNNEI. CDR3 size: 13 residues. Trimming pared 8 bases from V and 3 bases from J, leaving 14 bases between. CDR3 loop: CASGQQANYEQYF. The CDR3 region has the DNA TGTGCCAGCGGGCAACAGGCTAACTACGAGCAGTACTTC.

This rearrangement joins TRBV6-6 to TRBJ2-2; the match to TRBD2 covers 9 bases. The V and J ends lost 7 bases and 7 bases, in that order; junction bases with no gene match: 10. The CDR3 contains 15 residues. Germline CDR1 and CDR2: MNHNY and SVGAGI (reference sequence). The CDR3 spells CASILTSGGGGELFF. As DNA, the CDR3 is TGTGCCAGCATACTGACTAGCGGTGGGGGCGGGGAGCTGTTTTTT.

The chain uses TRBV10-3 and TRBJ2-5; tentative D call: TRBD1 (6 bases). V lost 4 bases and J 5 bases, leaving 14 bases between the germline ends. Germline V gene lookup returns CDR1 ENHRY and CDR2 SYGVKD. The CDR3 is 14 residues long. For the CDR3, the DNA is TGTGCCATCAGTGCCCAGGGGTTGAGGGAGACCCAGTACTTC. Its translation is CAISAQGLRETQYF.

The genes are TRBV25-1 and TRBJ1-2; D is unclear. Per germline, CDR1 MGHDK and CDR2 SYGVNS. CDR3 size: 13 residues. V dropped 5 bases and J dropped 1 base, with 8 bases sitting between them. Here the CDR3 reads CASSTGDNYGYTF. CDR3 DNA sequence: TGTGCCAGCAGTACCGGAGATAACTATGGCTACACCTTC.

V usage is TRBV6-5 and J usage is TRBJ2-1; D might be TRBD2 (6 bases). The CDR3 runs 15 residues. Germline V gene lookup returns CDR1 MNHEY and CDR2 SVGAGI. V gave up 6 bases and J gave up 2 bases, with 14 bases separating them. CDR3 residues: CASSLSPGAYNEQFF. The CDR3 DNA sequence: TGTGCCAGCAGCTTATCGCCGGGAGCCTACAATGAGCAGTTCTTC.

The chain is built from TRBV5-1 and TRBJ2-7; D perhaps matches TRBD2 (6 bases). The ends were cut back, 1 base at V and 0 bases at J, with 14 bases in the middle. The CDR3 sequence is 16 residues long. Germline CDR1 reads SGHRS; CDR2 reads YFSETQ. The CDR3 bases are TGCGCCAGCAGCTTGAGTTCGGGGGTCGCCTCCTACGAGCAGTACTTC. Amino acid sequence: CASSLSSGVASYEQYF.

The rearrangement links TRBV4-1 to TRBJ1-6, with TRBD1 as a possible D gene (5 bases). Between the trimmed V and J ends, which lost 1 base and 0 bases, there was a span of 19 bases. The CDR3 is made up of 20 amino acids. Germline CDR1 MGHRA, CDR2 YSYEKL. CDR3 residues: CASSQGARQGPLSYNSPLHF. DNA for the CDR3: TGCGCCAGCAGCCAAGGGGCTCGGCAGGGCCCTCTCTCCTATAATTCACCCCTCCACTTT.

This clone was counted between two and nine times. The CDR3 bases are TGTGCCAGCAGCCAACAGGGGCCCCTTAATGAAAAACTGTTTTTT. It encodes CASSQQGPLNEKLFF. This sequence joins TRBV2 and TRBJ1-4; 7 bases are a match to TRBD1. The CDR3 runs 15 residues. The trim removed 6 bases at V and 4 bases at J, leaving 8 bases unmatched. The germline V gene has CDR1 SNHLY and CDR2 FYNNEI.

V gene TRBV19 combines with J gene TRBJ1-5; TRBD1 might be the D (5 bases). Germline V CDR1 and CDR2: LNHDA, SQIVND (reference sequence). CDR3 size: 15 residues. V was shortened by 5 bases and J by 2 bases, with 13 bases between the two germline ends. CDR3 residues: CASSAKGRGNQPQHF. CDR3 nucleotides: TGTGCCAGTAGTGCGAAGGGGAGGGGCAATCAGCCCCAGCATTTT.

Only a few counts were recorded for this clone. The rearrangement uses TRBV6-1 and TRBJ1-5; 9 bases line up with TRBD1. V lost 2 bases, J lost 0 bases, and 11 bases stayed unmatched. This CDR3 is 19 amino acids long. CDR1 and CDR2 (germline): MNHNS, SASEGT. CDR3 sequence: CASSEKRGQGLYSNQPQHF. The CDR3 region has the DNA TGTGCCAGCAGTGAAAAGCGGGGACAGGGATTATATAGCAATCAGCCCCAGCATTTT.

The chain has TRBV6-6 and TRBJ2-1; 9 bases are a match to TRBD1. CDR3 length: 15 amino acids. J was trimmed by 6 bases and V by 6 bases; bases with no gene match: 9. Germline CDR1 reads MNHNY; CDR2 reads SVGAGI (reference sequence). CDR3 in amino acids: CASRPGTGRTNEQFF. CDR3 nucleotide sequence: TGTGCCAGCAGACCCGGGACAGGGCGAACCAATGAGCAGTTCTTC.

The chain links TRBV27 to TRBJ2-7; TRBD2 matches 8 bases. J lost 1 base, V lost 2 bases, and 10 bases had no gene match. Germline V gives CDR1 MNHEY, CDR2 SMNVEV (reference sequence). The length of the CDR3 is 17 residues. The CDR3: CASSLPLGASGSYEQYF. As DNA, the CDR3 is TGTGCCAGCAGTTTACCCCTCGGGGCTAGCGGGTCCTACGAGCAGTACTTC.